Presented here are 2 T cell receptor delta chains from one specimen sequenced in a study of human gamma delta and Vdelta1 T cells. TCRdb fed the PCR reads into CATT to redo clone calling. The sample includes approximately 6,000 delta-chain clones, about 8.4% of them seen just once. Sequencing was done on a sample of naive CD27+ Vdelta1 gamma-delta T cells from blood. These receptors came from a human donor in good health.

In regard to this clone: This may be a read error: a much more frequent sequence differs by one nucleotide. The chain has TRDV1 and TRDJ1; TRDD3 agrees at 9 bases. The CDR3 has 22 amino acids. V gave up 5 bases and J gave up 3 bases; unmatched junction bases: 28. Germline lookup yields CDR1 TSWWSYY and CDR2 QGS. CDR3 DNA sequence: TGTGCTCTTGGGACTACTACGTATCCTACTGGGGGAACGAAAAGAGGAGCCGATAAACTCATCTTT. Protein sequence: CALGTTTYPTGGTKRGADKLIF.

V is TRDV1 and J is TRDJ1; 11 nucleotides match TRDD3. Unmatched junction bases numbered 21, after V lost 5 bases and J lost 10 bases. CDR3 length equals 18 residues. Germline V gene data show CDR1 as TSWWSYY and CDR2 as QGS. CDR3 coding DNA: TGTGCTCTTGGGCTGCCTCTCCTCTACTGGGGGATAGGAGGGGGACTCATCTTT. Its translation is CALGLPLLYWGIGGGLIF.